Presented here are 21 T cell receptor beta chains from one specimen sequenced in a study of post-analysis software for immune sequencing data (dated by TCRdb to between 2014 and 2017). Library preparation employed PCR. The instrument was an Illumina HiSeq 2500. Unique molecular identifiers were incorporated into TCR beta cDNA libraries to reduce PCR and sequencing biases. TCRdb trimmed the raw reads at Q25, called clones with MiXCR and kept productive beta chains. Rows are unified per CDR3 protein, each entry keeping the most common DNA and genes. Across this sample there are approximately 260,000 distinct CDR3 sequences, with 30% to 45% seen only once. 4% to 6% of the sample lies in the top ten. Antigen specificity for these receptors is unknown. The research as a whole found: Significantly higher frequencies in patients than in controls were found for five TRBV segments, including TRBV5-6, TRBV5-1 and TRBV20-1.

The material sequenced was blood. These receptor sequences come from a girl under 18 with multiple sclerosis.

This clonotype was seen repeatedly, ten times or more. This sequence joins TRBV4-1 and TRBJ1-4; the D gene is possibly TRBD1 (5 bases). Germline CDR1 is MGHRA and CDR2 is YSYEKL. The germline V and J ends were trimmed by 3 bases and 10 bases, with 18 bases remaining between them. The CDR3 spans 15 residues. The CDR3 region is CASSQLGRGIGKLFF. The CDR3 DNA reads as TGCGCCAGCAGCCAGCTGGGGAGGGGCATAGGAAAACTGTTTTTT.

The V and J genes are TRBV7-2 and TRBJ2-1; the D gene is possibly TRBD2 (6 bases). V gave up 5 bases and J gave up 0 bases, with 20 bases separating them. Germline V gives CDR1 SGHTA, CDR2 FQGNSA. This CDR3 comprises 18 residues. In DNA, the CDR3 is TGTGCCAGCAGCCCTCCGTGGGGGGATTACAGCTCCTACAATGAGCAGTTCTTC. It yields the protein CASSPPWGDYSSYNEQFF.

The J gene is TRBJ2-5, the V gene TRBV29-1; D possibly matches TRBD1 or TRBD2 (5 bases each). The J call is in doubt because the DNA end fits TRBJ2-7 better. This CDR3 region has 14 residues. Per the germline V gene, CDR1 is SQVTM and CDR2 is ANQGSEA. The CDR3 loop is CSVLRPGPSYEQYF. The DNA for the CDR3 is TGCAGCGTCCTACGACCGGGACCTTCCTACGAGCAGTACTTC.

This clonotype has a handful of counts. The rearrangement joins TRBV7-9 to TRBJ1-4; 7 bases agree with TRBD1. Germline lookup yields CDR1 SEHNR and CDR2 FQNEAQ (reference sequence). V shed 4 bases and J 2 bases; nucleotides not matched to a gene: 4. The CDR3 extends over 15 amino acids. CDR3 DNA sequence: TGTGCCAGCAGCTCAACAGGGGCCACTAATGAAAAACTGTTTTTT. This sequence encodes CASSSTGATNEKLFF.

Only a few counts were recorded for this clonotype. The CDR3 bases are TGTGCCAGCAGTTTCACACAGGAAAAATCACCCCTCCACTTT. Its translation is CASSFTQEKSPLHF. The rearrangement joins TRBV12-3 or TRBV12-4 to TRBJ1-6, with D tentatively TRBD1 (5 bases). Trimming left V 3 bases short and J 10 bases short, with 13 bases between. The CDR3 loop spans 14 amino acids.

The genes are TRBV12-3 or TRBV12-4 and TRBJ2-5; 8 positions agree with TRBD2. V dropped 8 bases and J dropped 4; count of bases not matched to a gene: 21. The length of the CDR3 is 18 residues. The CDR3 coding sequence is TGTGCCAGCCATCGGGGGGGAATAGCGGAACCCCAGGCAGAGACCCAGTACTTC. Encoded protein: CASHRGGIAEPQAETQYF.

Regarding this clonotype: This may be a read error, as it is one base from a much larger clone. The rearrangement joins TRBV25-1 to TRBJ2-3, with a weak D call TRBD2 (5 bases). Trimming took 7 bases from V and 1 from J, leaving 12 bases between them. Per germline, CDR1 MGHDK and CDR2 SYGVNS. The CDR3 spans 14 residues. The CDR3 DNA reads TGTGCCAGCACCCGAGGGCGGGGCACAGATACGCAGTATTTT. Encoded protein: CASTRGRGTDTQYF. Based on the CDR3 plus reference TRBV25-1 and TRBJ2-3, the full variable domain is EADIYQTPRYLVIGTGKKITLECSQTMGHDKMYWYQQDPGMELHLIHYSYGVNSTEKGDLSSESTVSRIRTEHFPLTLESARPSHTSQYLCASTRGRGTDTQYFGPGTRLTVL.

This clonotype has only a few counts. The chain employs TRBV14 and TRBJ2-1, with 7 bases matching TRBD2. Germline V CDR1 and CDR2: SGHDN, FVKESK. CDR3 length: 12 residues. With 4 bases clipped from V and 10 bases from J, the junction kept 4 bases outside the gene matches. The CDR3 region has the DNA TGTGCCAGCAGCCCCCAGCGGGGCGAGCAGTTCTTC. Its translation: CASSPQRGEQFF.

This clonotype was detected only a few times. The chain carries TRBV7-9 and TRBJ1-1; 9 bases map to TRBD1. The V gene end was trimmed by 4 bases and the J gene end by 4 bases; junction bases not matched to a gene: 4. CDR3 length equals 14 residues. Germline V gene lookup returns CDR1 SEHNR and CDR2 FQNEAQ (reference sequence). CDR3: CASSSTGGSTEAFF. DNA for the CDR3: TGTGCCAGCAGCTCGACAGGGGGGAGCACTGAAGCTTTCTTT.

This clonotype was recorded at least ten times. This chain connects TRBV20-1 to TRBJ2-3, with TRBD2 matching over 11 bases. CDR3 size: 17 residues. With 5 bases clipped from V and 2 bases from J, the junction kept 12 bases outside the gene matches. Germline assignment: CDR1 DFQATT and CDR2 SNEGSKA (reference sequence). CDR3 coding DNA: TGCAGTGCTCATCACCGACTAGCGGGACCCAACACAGATACGCAGTATTTT. Translated, it gives CSAHHRLAGPNTDTQYF.

In this sample, this clonotype turned up a few times. One end of the junction fails to match germline, which may point to a read error. The chain combines TRBV7-2 with TRBJ2-3, with 11 bases aligning to TRBD2. Germline CDR1 reads SGHTA; CDR2 reads FQGNSA. The CDR3 runs 15 residues. Here the CDR3 reads CASNLLAGGTDTQYF. In nucleotides, the CDR3 is TGTGCCAGCAACTTACTAGCGGGAGGCACAGATACGCAGTATTTT.

This clonotype was seen a few times. The gene calls are TRBV20-1 and TRBJ1-6, with 7 bases lining up with TRBD1. This CDR3 is built from 15 residues. V lost 6 bases, J lost 5 bases, and 10 bases stayed unmatched. The germline V gene encodes CDR1 DFQATT and CDR2 SNEGSKA (reference sequence). CDR3 nucleotide sequence: TGCAGTGCCCCTACCAGCGGGACAGATAATTCACCCCTCCACTTT. It specifies CSAPTSGTDNSPLHF.

This clonotype occurred a few times. This may arise from a read error, as a much more abundant clone is one base away. The chain uses TRBV5-6 and TRBJ2-7; D remains unclear. Germline-derived CDR1 and CDR2 are SGHDT and YYEEEE. V lost 7 bases and J lost 9, with 14 bases in between. The CDR3 spans 11 residues. The CDR3 coding sequence is TGTGCCAGCGGAGAAGTCGAAGGGCAGTACTTC. It yields the protein CASGEVEGQYF.

This clonotype showed up just a few times. The gene calls are TRBV12-3 or TRBV12-4 and TRBJ1-1; no definite D call. CDR3 size: 14 residues. V was trimmed by 6 bases and J by 1 base, leaving 12 bases between them. The CDR3 region has the DNA TGTGCCAGCAGCCCCGGACGGTCGAACACTGAAGCTTTCTTT. It yields the protein CASSPGRSNTEAFF.

This clonotype has a count of ten or more. This rearrangement joins TRBV24-1 to TRBJ2-5; D possibly corresponds to TRBD2 (5 bases). The CDR3 spans 17 residues. Trimming took 4 bases from V and 4 from J, leaving 21 bases between them. Germline V gives CDR1 KGHDR, CDR2 SFDVKD. CDR3 in DNA: TGTGCCACCAGTGACCGAGGGCCCCCTTCCGAACGAGAGACCCAGTACTTC. This sequence encodes CATSDRGPPSERETQYF.

This clonotype has a count of ten or more. The rearrangement joins TRBV7-9 to TRBJ1-5, with D possibly matching TRBD1 (6 bases). V gave up 8 bases and J gave up 4 bases, with 18 bases separating them. Germline CDR1 SEHNR, CDR2 FQNEAQ (reference sequence). The CDR3 has 15 amino acids. Written as DNA, the CDR3 is TGTGCCAGCGGACCGGAGGGGGGGCAGAATCAGCCCCAGCATTTT. It translates to CASGPEGGQNQPQHF.

Turning to this clonotype: Compared with germline, one end of the junction differs, possibly owing to a read error. The rearrangement uses TRBV19 and TRBJ2-6; tentatively, D is TRBD1 or TRBD2 (5 bases each). The germline gives CDR1 LNHDA, CDR2 SQIVND (reference sequence). The CDR3 has 15 residues. CDR3 nucleotides: TGTGCCAGTAGTTGGGGGAGCTCTGGGGCCGACGTCCTGACTTTC. This encodes CASSWGSSGADVLTF.

This clonotype was found a few times. The chain employs TRBV29-1 and TRBJ2-4; D is unclear. The germline V and J ends were trimmed by 5 bases and 15 bases, with 23 bases remaining between them. This CDR3 has 13 amino acids. In germline, CDR1 is SQVTM, CDR2 ANQGSEA. The chain's CDR3 is CSVTKTSYNERYF. The CDR3 DNA reads as TGCAGCGTTACTAAAACCTCCTACAATGAGCGGTACTTC.

Regarding this clonotype: A read error may explain this, as a much larger clone is one base away. The rearrangement joins TRBV7-2 to TRBJ2-4, with D possibly matching TRBD2 (5 bases). Germline assignment: CDR1 SGHTA and CDR2 FQGNSA. The CDR3 consists of 14 residues. DNA for the CDR3: TGTGCCAGCAGCTTAGGCCGGGAAAAGTCTATTCGGTACTTC. This sequence encodes CASSLGREKSIRYF.

This clonotype was counted at least ten times. The rearrangement joins TRBV12-3 or TRBV12-4 to TRBJ2-1; TRBD1 agrees at 9 bases. After removal of 6 bases from V and 2 bases from J, the junction contained 8 bases not matched to a gene. The CDR3 extends over 16 amino acids. CDR3 loop: CASSPRTGEAYNEQFF. The CDR3 DNA reads as TGTGCCAGCAGCCCTCGGACAGGGGAAGCCTACAATGAGCAGTTCTTC.

This clonotype was counted only a few times. This may be a read error, as it is one base from a much larger clone. V and J are TRBV6-5 and TRBJ2-5; 11 positions match TRBD2. The CDR3 is 16 residues long. Trimming cost V 0 bases and J 11 bases; bases outside gene matches: 11. Germline lookup yields CDR1 MNHEY and CDR2 SVGAGI. The CDR3 loop is CASSYSLGLAAGEQYF. The CDR3 DNA reads TGTGCCAGCAGTTACTCGCTGGGACTAGCGGCGGGTGAGCAGTACTTC.